The 25 T cell receptor beta chains in this list originate from one sample, sequenced in a study of blood T cell repertoires in COVID-19. Assay: immunoSEQ multiplex PCR; the TCRdb copy retains only in-frame clones and omits some. The sample records about 59,000 clones, less than 90% being singletons. The specimen was peripheral blood. The origin of the receptors is a man at least 80 years old in a cohort sampled during active COVID-19.

The chain has TRBV27 and TRBJ2-2; D is unclear. The CDR3 extends over 13 amino acids. From germline, CDR1 is MNHEY and CDR2 SMNVEV (reference sequence). V was shortened by 3 bases and J by 4 bases, with 6 bases between the two germline ends. This CDR3 reads CASSFSGTGELFF. CDR3 bases: TGTGCCAGCAGTTTTTCCGGCACCGGGGAGCTGTTTTTT.

The gene calls are TRBV29-1 and TRBJ2-5; tentative D call: TRBD2 (5 bases). Between the trimmed V and J ends, which lost 0 bases and 6 bases, there was a span of 11 bases. This CDR3 has 13 amino acids. Per germline, CDR1 SQVTM and CDR2 ANQGSEA. The CDR3 sequence is CSVEEDEGKTQYF. Written as DNA, the CDR3 is TGCAGCGTTGAAGAGGATGAGGGAAAGACCCAGTACTTC.

The V gene is TRBV19, the J gene TRBJ1-2, with 9 bases aligning to TRBD1. The CDR3 has 13 residues. Germline assignment: CDR1 LNHDA and CDR2 SQIVND (reference sequence). After removal of 5 bases from V and 8 bases from J, the junction contained 6 bases not matched to a gene. CDR3 in amino acids: CASSSTGGGGYTF. In nucleotides, the CDR3 is TGTGCCAGTAGTTCTACAGGGGGCGGAGGCTACACCTTC.

The chain carries TRBV18 and TRBJ1-2; 12 nucleotides match TRBD1. The CDR3 sequence is 14 residues long. CDR1 and CDR2 (germline): KGHSH, LQKENI. The V segment lost 5 bases and the J segment 8 bases; nucleotides outside the gene matches: 6. The CDR3 sequence is CASSLGTGGNGYTF. CDR3 nucleotide sequence: TGTGCCAGCTCATTAGGGACAGGGGGCAACGGCTACACCTTC.

The genes are TRBV29-1 and TRBJ1-1, with D possibly matching TRBD1 (6 bases). Germline V gene lookup returns CDR1 SQVTM and CDR2 ANQGSEA. The CDR3 runs to 12 residues. With 8 bases removed from V and 1 base from J, the gap between germline ends came to 11 bases. The CDR3 region is CSSGQTNTEAFF. DNA of the CDR3: TGCAGCTCCGGACAGACGAACACTGAAGCTTTCTTT.

As concerns this clone: Other DNA sequences of this sample code for an identical CDR3. The rearrangement uses TRBV9 and TRBJ1-1, with 9 bases matching TRBD1. The CDR3 covers 17 residues. V dropped 1 base and J dropped 4; count of bases not matched to a gene: 11. The germline CDR1 and CDR2 sequences are SGDLS and YYNGEE. The chain's CDR3 is CASSVISHGTGFTEAFF. DNA for the CDR3: TGTGCCAGCAGCGTAATATCACATGGGACAGGGTTCACTGAAGCTTTCTTT.

J is TRBJ2-7 and V is TRBV4-1, with D unresolved. Germline CDR1 reads MGHRA; CDR2 reads YSYEKL. Trimming stripped 1 base from V and 0 bases from J, with 7 bases between. CDR3 size: 14 residues. Here the CDR3 reads CASSQGPDSYEQYF. In nucleotides, the CDR3 is TGCGCCAGCAGCCAAGGTCCAGACTCCTACGAGCAGTACTTC.

CDR3: CASSIGLNYGYTF. The CDR3 region has the DNA TGTGCCAGCAGCATCGGACTGAATTATGGCTACACCTTC. The chain combines TRBV5-6 with TRBJ1-2; D remains unclear. Germline values: CDR1 SGHDT, CDR2 YYEEEE. The ends were cut back, 4 bases at V and 5 bases at J, with 12 bases in the middle. The CDR3 length is 13 residues.

The chain couples TRBV19 to TRBJ2-7; TRBD1 agrees at 7 bases. Trimming at V came to 5 bases and at J to 1 base, leaving 5 bases not matched to a gene. Germline CDR1 and CDR2: LNHDA and SQIVND (reference sequence). This CDR3 contains 14 residues. The CDR3, as DNA: TGTGCCAGTAGTCAGGAGGACAGGTCCTACGAGCAGTACTTC. Its protein is CASSQEDRSYEQYF. Full variable domain (outside the CDR3, taken from reference TRBV19 and TRBJ2-7): DGGITQSPKYLFRKEGQNVTLSCEQNLNHDAMYWYRQDPGQGLRLIYYSQIVNDFQKGDIAEGYSVSREKKESFPLTVTSAQKNPTAFYLCASSQEDRSYEQYFGPGTRLTVT.

The chain is built from TRBV5-5 and TRBJ2-2; the D is unclear. This CDR3 region has 13 residues. From germline, CDR1 is SGHKS and CDR2 YYEKEE (reference sequence). Trimming removed 2 bases from V and 2 bases from J, with 4 bases in between. This CDR3 is CASSFLNTGELFF. As DNA, the CDR3 is TGTGCCAGCAGCTTTCTTAACACCGGGGAGCTGTTTTTT.

The genes are TRBV9 and TRBJ2-3; unclear D gene. The CDR3 spans 14 residues. Trimming pared 0 bases from V and 5 bases from J, leaving 10 bases between. The germline CDR1 and CDR2 sequences are SGDLS and YYNGEE. The CDR3 sequence is CASSVAGTKDTQYF. In DNA, the CDR3 is TGTGCCAGCAGCGTAGCGGGTACAAAAGATACGCAGTATTTT. The full variable domain, completed using reference TRBV9 and TRBJ2-3, is DSGVTQTPKHLITATGQRVTLRCSPRSGDLSVYWYQQSLDQGLQFLIQYYNGEERAKGNILERFSAQQFPDLHSELNLSSLELGDSALYFCASSVAGTKDTQYFGPGTRLTVL.

The chain recombines TRBV2 with TRBJ1-1; a possible D gene is TRBD1 (6 bases). This CDR3 comprises 14 residues. The germline V and J ends were trimmed by 4 bases and 1 base, with 10 bases remaining between them. Germline V lookup: CDR1 SNHLY, CDR2 FYNNEI. The DNA of the CDR3 is TGTGCCAGCAGTGCCCGAGGGGGGAACACTGAAGCTTTCTTT. Its translation: CASSARGGNTEAFF.

The V and J genes are TRBV10-3 and TRBJ2-7, with 9 bases identical to TRBD1. CDR1 is ENHRY, CDR2 SYGVKD, per germline. The CDR3 is made up of 13 amino acids. The junction had 5 bases not matched to a gene; V was cut back by 8 bases and J by 3 bases. The CDR3 here is CAIAGTGIYEQYF. CDR3 nucleotide sequence: TGTGCCATCGCCGGGACAGGGATCTACGAGCAGTACTTC.

The rearrangement joins TRBV3-1 (or the pseudogene TRBV3-2) to TRBJ2-1; no firm D call. This CDR3 has 13 residues. Germline CDR1 and CDR2: LGHDT and YNNKEL (reference sequence). Trimming cost V 0 bases and J 3 bases, with 3 bases left between them. In DNA form, the CDR3 reads TGTGCCAGCAGCCAAGATCGCTACAATGAGCAGTTCTTC. This gives the protein CASSQDRYNEQFF.

The chain uses TRBV5-6 and TRBJ1-2; D unresolved. Germline assignment: CDR1 SGHDT and CDR2 YYEEEE. V was pared by 0 bases and J by 8 bases, with 11 bases between. There are 13 residues in the CDR3. Here the CDR3 DNA reads TGTGCCAGCAGCTTGGATCTCGGAGCGGGCTACACCTTC. Translated, it gives CASSLDLGAGYTF.

This clone appeared a single time. The chain couples TRBV6-6 to TRBJ2-7, with 7 bases fitting TRBD1. The V segment lost 5 bases and the J segment 0 bases; nucleotides outside the gene matches: 4. Germline assignment: CDR1 MNHNY and CDR2 SVGAGI (reference sequence). The CDR3 has 14 amino acids. The chain's CDR3 is CASSIGTASYEQYF. CDR3 bases: TGTGCCAGCAGTATCGGGACAGCCTCCTACGAGCAGTACTTC.

The genes are TRBV6-4 and TRBJ1-2; D ambiguous. This CDR3 region has 13 residues. Trimming stripped 5 bases from V and 0 bases from J, with 7 bases between. Germline V gene lookup returns CDR1 MRHNA and CDR2 SNTAGT. This chain's CDR3 is CASSTFPNYGYTF. CDR3 DNA sequence: TGTGCCAGCAGTACATTTCCTAACTATGGCTACACCTTC.

Written as DNA, the CDR3 is TGTGCCAGTAGTATGGGGTGGGACAGCGTGCCCGGGGAGCTGTTTTTT. This sequence encodes CASSMGWDSVPGELFF. This chain connects TRBV19 to TRBJ2-2; 7 bases match TRBD1. Trimming cost V 3 bases and J 6 bases; bases outside gene matches: 10. The length of the CDR3 is 16 residues. Germline V gene lookup returns CDR1 LNHDA and CDR2 SQIVND (reference sequence).

J is TRBJ2-5 and V is TRBV15, with TRBD1 matching over 7 bases. The CDR3 spans 14 residues. V shed 8 bases and J 0 bases; nucleotides not matched to a gene: 6. Germline CDR1 and CDR2: LNHNV and YYDKDF (reference sequence). The CDR3 region is CATAGGPYQETQYF. The CDR3 nucleotides read TGTGCCACCGCAGGGGGACCATACCAAGAGACCCAGTACTTC.

The chain uses TRBV23-1 and TRBJ2-2, with 9 bases aligning to TRBD1. TRBV23-1 is noted as an ORF with a role that remains uncertain. V trimming: 0 bases; J trimming: 4 bases; junction bases outside the gene matches: 6. The CDR3 is 17 residues long. The CDR3 region is CASSQSIGQGSTGELFF. In DNA form, the CDR3 reads TGCGCCAGCAGTCAATCAATAGGACAGGGGAGCACCGGGGAGCTGTTTTTT.

In the case of this clone: An end of the junction differs from the germline gene, which may be a read error. The V and J genes are TRBV7-2 and TRBJ2-5; D perhaps matches TRBD1 (6 bases). Per the germline V gene, CDR1 is SGHTA and CDR2 is FQGNSA. There are 14 residues in the CDR3. The CDR3 loop reads CASSLGLGQGTQYF. In DNA, the CDR3 is TGTGCCAGCAGCTTAGGCTTGGGACAAGGGACCCAGTACTTC.

This clone has just one count. V usage is TRBV7-3 and J usage is TRBJ2-3; D may be TRBD2 (6 bases). This CDR3 comprises 14 residues. CDR1 is SGHTA and CDR2 is FQGTGA in the germline V gene. Trimming left V 3 bases short and J 4 bases short, with 11 bases between. CDR3 sequence reads: CASSFSPGADTQYF. The CDR3 DNA reads as TGTGCCAGCAGCTTTTCGCCGGGAGCAGATACGCAGTATTTT.

V is TRBV7-2 and J is TRBJ2-7; TRBD1 matches at 8 bases. The CDR3 spans 14 residues. Trimming took 0 bases from V and 5 from J; bases not matched to a gene: 3. CDR1 and CDR2 from the germline V gene are SGHTA and FQGNSA. CDR3 in amino acids: CASSLADRVNEQYF. The CDR3 coding sequence is TGTGCCAGCAGCTTAGCGGACAGGGTCAACGAGCAGTACTTC.

The chain links TRBV15 to TRBJ1-3; D remains ambiguous. This CDR3 contains 16 residues. V was pared by 3 bases and J by 7 bases, with 19 bases between. The germline gives CDR1 LNHNV, CDR2 YYDKDF (reference sequence). The CDR3 DNA sequence: TGTGCCACCAGCAGGGACCCTTCTCGGGGTAGGAACACCATATATTTT. Translating gives CATSRDPSRGRNTIYF.

The chain has TRBV11-3 and TRBJ1-6; tentatively, D is TRBD1 (5 bases). The ends were cut back, 3 bases at V and 7 bases at J, with 10 bases in the middle. The CDR3 is 14 amino acids. Germline CDR1 is SGHNT and CDR2 is YENEEA. The CDR3 DNA sequence: TGTGCCAGCAGCTTGGGGCGGACAAATTCACCCCTCCACTTT. Translated: CASSLGRTNSPLHF.